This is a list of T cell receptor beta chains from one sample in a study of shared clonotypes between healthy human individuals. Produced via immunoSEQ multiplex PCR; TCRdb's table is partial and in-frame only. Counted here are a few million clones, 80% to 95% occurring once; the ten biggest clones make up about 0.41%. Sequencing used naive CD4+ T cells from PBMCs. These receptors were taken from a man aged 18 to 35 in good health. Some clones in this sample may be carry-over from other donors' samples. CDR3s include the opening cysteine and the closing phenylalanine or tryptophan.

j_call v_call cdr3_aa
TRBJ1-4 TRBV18 CASSVAIRTNEKLFF
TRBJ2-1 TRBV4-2 CASSPYGSLGDQIEQFF
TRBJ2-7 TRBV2 CASGFQGYEQYF
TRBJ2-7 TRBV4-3 CASSLRRGSGSPTSYEQYF
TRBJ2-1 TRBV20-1 CSASAGAEQFF
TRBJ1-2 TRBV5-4 CASSRTGGGYGYTF
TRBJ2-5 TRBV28 CASSEGGGQETQYF
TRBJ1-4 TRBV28 CASSRQKPEKLFF
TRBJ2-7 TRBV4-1 CASSREAGVGSYEQYF
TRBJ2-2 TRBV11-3 CASSSPGLAGVSAGELFF
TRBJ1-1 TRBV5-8 CASSSTGGMNTEAFF
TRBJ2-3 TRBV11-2 CASSLQVLVDTQYF
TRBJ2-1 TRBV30 CAWSSPTSGRASEQFF
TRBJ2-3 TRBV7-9 CASSPQGRSSTDTQYF
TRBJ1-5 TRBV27 CEGFTSNQPQHF
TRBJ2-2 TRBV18 CASSPPGWNTGELFF
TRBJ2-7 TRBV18 CASSPLAGPYEQYF
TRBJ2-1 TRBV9 CASSVLRDLYDEQFF
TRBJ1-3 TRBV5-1 CASSRSTSGNTIYF
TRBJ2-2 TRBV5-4 CASSLATGAGGELFF
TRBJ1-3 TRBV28 CASSTDSRRGNTIYF
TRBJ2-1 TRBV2 CAGGANRPGNEQFF
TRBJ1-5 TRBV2 CASNQDRGQSQPQHF
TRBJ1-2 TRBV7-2 CASSLWEGKDGYTF
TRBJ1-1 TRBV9 CASSVAHSPEAFF
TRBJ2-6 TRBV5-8 CASSFALSGANVLTF
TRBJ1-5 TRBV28 CASSPGTGGFQPQHF
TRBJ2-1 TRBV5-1 CASSPQGDEQFF
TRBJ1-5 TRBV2 CASREGGAGRLDPYSNQPQHF
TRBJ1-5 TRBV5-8 CASSLYGPKAGNQPQHF
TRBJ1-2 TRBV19 CASSNRGQFYGYTF
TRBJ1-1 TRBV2 CASDQNTEAFF
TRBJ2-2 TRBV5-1 CASSLRQLYTGELFF
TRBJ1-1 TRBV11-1 CASSYGTGNNLNTEAFF
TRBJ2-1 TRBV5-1 CASSTGTSAGHNEQFF
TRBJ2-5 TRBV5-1 CASSLGGLRLTATQETQYF
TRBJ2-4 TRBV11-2 CASRVAGGAKNIQYF
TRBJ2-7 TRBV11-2 CASSWRDRLGAYEQYF
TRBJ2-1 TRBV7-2 CASRPLAGVGQFF
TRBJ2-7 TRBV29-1 CSPGGRRIYEQYF
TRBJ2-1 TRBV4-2 CASRFGQSANEQFF
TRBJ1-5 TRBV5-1 CASSRDLGNQPQHF